Listed here is a single T cell receptor beta chain. One entry per CDR3 protein results from TCRdb running MiXCR on the RT-PCR reads. This sample has roughly 230,000 distinct CDR3 sequences; about 14% occur once, and the top ten carry roughly 12%. This entry comes from a study of patients and donors after allogeneic stem cell transplantation. Trimming removed 4 bases from V and 4 bases from J, with 14 bases in between. Looked up from germline, CDR1 is SGHRS and CDR2 is YFSETQ. The CDR3 loop spans 14 amino acids. The sequence came from a human donor who was either an allogeneic HSCT recipient or a stem cell or donor lymphocyte infusion donor (not recorded which). It is not recorded whose cells these are; they may come from a transplant donor. The V gene is TRBV5-1, the J gene TRBJ1-2, with D tentatively TRBD1 (5 bases). The sequenced sample consisted of blood, either unsorted or a sorted T cell fraction (not recorded which). The DNA for the CDR3 is TGCGCCAGCAGCGTAGCTGACGGGACCTATGGCTACACCTTC. It is translated as CASSVADGTYGYTF.